A single sample is the source of the 21 T cell receptor beta chains below, sequenced in a study of spatial heterogeneity in lung cancer. Time point here: blood at routine non-recurrence follow-up after resection. TCRdb reprocessed the 5' RACE reads via MiXCR and lists one record per CDR3 protein. Here the sample spans 15,000 to 20,000 distinct CDR3 sequences, about a fifth being singletons. The sample here was PBMCs, taken at follow-up. These receptors were collected from a male donor with early-stage non-small cell lung cancer.

This clonotype has just one count. The V gene is TRBV6-5, the J gene TRBJ1-2; unclear D gene. With 6 bases removed from V and 4 bases from J, the gap between germline ends came to 12 bases. The CDR3 loop spans 13 amino acids. The germline CDR1 and CDR2 sequences are MNHEY and SVGAGI. In nucleotides, the CDR3 is TGTGCCAGCAGCCTTGGACCGTCCTATGGCTACACCTTC. Amino acids: CASSLGPSYGYTF.

The rearrangement uses TRBV18 and TRBJ2-7, with TRBD2 matching 11 bases. CDR1 is KGHSH and CDR2 is LQKENI in the germline V gene. Trimming cost V 4 bases and J 3 bases; bases outside gene matches: 5. This CDR3 contains 15 residues. The CDR3 DNA reads as TGTGCCAGCTCACATACTAGCGGGGGACTCTACGAGCAGTACTTC. Its translation: CASSHTSGGLYEQYF. The full variable domain, its missing parts supplied by reference TRBV18 and TRBJ2-7, is NAGVMQNPRHLVRRRGQEARLRCSPMKGHSHVYWYRQLPEEGLKFMVYLQKENIIDESGMPKERFSAEFPKEGPSILRIQQVVRGDSAAYFCASSHTSGGLYEQYFGPGTRLTVT.

The table lists this clonotype with a few counts. The chain employs TRBV4-3 and TRBJ2-7; 9 bases line up with TRBD1. The CDR3 sequence is 16 residues long. V was clipped by 0 bases and J by 4 bases; unmatched bases: 7. Germline V gives CDR1 LGHNA, CDR2 YSLEER. CDR3 DNA: TGCGCCAGCAGCCAAGACCTTAGGACAGGGGCATACGAGCAGTACTTC. This sequence encodes CASSQDLRTGAYEQYF.

The CDR3 region has the DNA TGCGCCAGCAGCCCGGACAGCCACTCTGGAAACACCATATATTTT. This sequence encodes CASSPDSHSGNTIYF. The chain combines TRBV5-1 with TRBJ1-3, with D maybe TRBD1 (6 bases). Trimming took off 4 bases at V and 0 bases at J, with 11 bases between the two ends. This CDR3 has 15 amino acids. The germline CDR1 and CDR2 sequences are SGHRS and YFSETQ.

This clonotype rates as medium-sized. The chain joins TRBV7-9 to TRBJ2-7; D is ambiguous. With 2 bases removed from V and 6 bases from J, the gap between germline ends came to 8 bases. This CDR3 is built from 12 residues. The V gene's germline CDR1 is SEHNR and CDR2 FQNEAQ (reference sequence). The CDR3 sequence: CASSLSISEQYF. The CDR3 DNA follows: TGTGCCAGCAGCTTAAGCATTTCCGAGCAGTACTTC.

This clonotype has just a few counts. The genes are TRBV7-2 and TRBJ1-3; 7 bases line up with TRBD1. This CDR3 comprises 15 residues. The J segment lost 0 bases and the V segment lost 5 bases, leaving 4 bases of the junction unmatched. Germline loops: CDR1 SGHTA, CDR2 FQGNSA. The CDR3, as DNA: TGTGCCAGCAGCAACCGGGACAGCTCTGGAAACACCATATATTTT. It specifies CASSNRDSSGNTIYF.

There are many counts of this clonotype. The chain is built from TRBV6-2 or TRBV6-3 and TRBJ2-5, with a tentative D call TRBD2 (5 bases). Germline V gene sequence: CDR1 MNHEY, CDR2 SVGEGT. The CDR3 consists of 14 residues. V lost 2 bases and J 3 bases, leaving 10 bases between the germline ends. The CDR3 loop is CASSYDLAKETQYF. CDR3 nucleotides: TGTGCCAGCAGTTACGATCTAGCTAAAGAGACCCAGTACTTC.

A few counts support this clonotype. The chain employs TRBV7-2 and TRBJ1-1; no reliable D call. The length of the CDR3 is 12 residues. V dropped 4 bases and J dropped 7 bases, with 10 bases sitting between them. Germline V gene sequence: CDR1 SGHTA, CDR2 FQGNSA. The CDR3 nucleotides read TGTGCCAGCAGCTCCACGACGAATGAAGCTTTCTTT. Protein product: CASSSTTNEAFF.

CDR3: CASSLGQGSDTQYF. CDR3 DNA sequence: TGTGCCAGCAGCCTCGGACAGGGCTCTGATACGCAGTATTTT. The chain joins TRBV7-3 to TRBJ2-3, with 8 bases aligning to TRBD1. After removal of 5 bases from V and 6 bases from J, the junction contained 7 bases not matched to a gene. The CDR3 is 14 amino acids. Germline CDR1 SGHTA, CDR2 FQGTGA.

This clonotype ranks as medium-sized (0.01 to 0.1%). The V call is TRBV5-1, the J call TRBJ2-1; TRBD2 agrees at 11 bases. Losses at the gene ends were 2 bases for V and 5 bases for J; bases not matched to a gene: 6. Germline CDR1 reads SGHRS; CDR2 reads YFSETQ. CDR3 length: 16 residues. The CDR3 loop is CASSLPLAGDNNEQFF. In DNA form, the CDR3 reads TGCGCCAGCAGCTTACCACTAGCGGGGGACAACAATGAGCAGTTCTTC.

Notes on this clonotype: The junction differs from germline at one of its ends, possibly a read error. The chain carries TRBV2 and TRBJ1-6; 9 bases agree with TRBD1. The germline gives CDR1 SNHLY, CDR2 FYNNEI. The CDR3 totals 13 residues. The CDR3 region has the DNA TGTGTCAGCAGTAGGACAGGGGATTCACCCCTCCACTTT. Translated: CVSSRTGDSPLHF.

The chain carries TRBV20-1 and TRBJ1-4; D remains unclear. The ends were cut back, 3 bases at V and 10 bases at J, with 18 bases in the middle. The CDR3 runs to 14 residues. CDR1 and CDR2 from the germline V gene are DFQATT and SNEGSKA (reference sequence). The CDR3 region has the DNA TGCAGTGCTAGCGACGAAATAGACTCGGGAAAACTGTTTTTT. This encodes CSASDEIDSGKLFF.

This clonotype has more than one count but fewer than ten. J is TRBJ2-2 and V is TRBV6-5; D call uncertain. The CDR3 length is 14 residues. V was cut by 7 bases and J by 0 bases, with 9 bases left in between. Germline lookup yields CDR1 MNHEY and CDR2 SVGAGI. In nucleotides, the CDR3 is TGTGCCAGCACAAAGTGGTCGAACACCGGGGAGCTGTTTTTT. This translates into CASTKWSNTGELFF.

Comments on this clonotype: The DNA is left out, because the CDR3 cannot be placed on it with certainty; the CDR3 is given as TCRdb lists it. The chain is built from TRBV9 and TRBJ1-2. The CDR3 length equals 17 residues, ends included. Looked up from germline, CDR1 is SGDLS and CDR2 is YYNGEE. This chain's CDR3 is CASSPGTARMATPSDTF.

This clonotype was seen repeatedly, ten times or more. V usage is TRBV3-1 and J usage is TRBJ2-3; D unclear. V shed 4 bases and J shed 3 bases, with 17 bases lying between them. Germline V CDR1 and CDR2: LGHDT, YNNKEL (reference sequence). The CDR3 sequence is 16 residues long. In DNA, the CDR3 is TGTGCCAGCAGCCCATACATAGGAATGATGACAGATACGCAGTATTTT. It codes for CASSPYIGMMTDTQYF.

The V gene is TRBV28, the J gene TRBJ2-3; D is perhaps TRBD2 (5 bases). The CDR3 is made up of 14 amino acids. Trimming shortened V by 8 bases and J by 4 bases, and 16 bases separated the two germline ends. CDR1 is MDHEN, CDR2 SYDVKM, per germline. In nucleotides, the CDR3 is TGTGCCAGCCCTCCGGACGGGGAGCCAGATACGCAGTATTTT. Encoded protein: CASPPDGEPDTQYF.

This clonotype has ten or more counts. This chain connects TRBV5-1 to TRBJ2-2; perhaps TRBD1 as D (6 bases). The CDR3 covers 15 residues. V shed 4 bases and J shed 7 bases, with 17 bases lying between them. CDR1 is SGHRS, CDR2 YFSETQ, per germline. The CDR3 sequence is CASSAPGQVFGELFF. CDR3 nucleotide sequence: TGCGCCAGCAGCGCGCCGGGACAAGTTTTCGGGGAGCTGTTTTTT. The entire variable domain, with the rest obtained from reference TRBV5-1 and TRBJ2-2, is as follows: KAGVTQTPRYLIKTRGQQVTLSCSPISGHRSVSWYQQTPGQGLQFLFEYFSETQRNKGNFPGRFSGRQFSNSRSEMNVSTLELGDSALYLCASSAPGQVFGELFFGEGSRLTVL.

Notes on this clonotype: This may come from a read error, since a much larger clone is one base off. J is TRBJ2-7 and V is TRBV27; 7 bases agree with TRBD1. The germline V gene encodes CDR1 MNHEY and CDR2 SMNVEV (reference sequence). The CDR3 covers 18 residues. V was clipped by 7 bases and J by 2 bases; unmatched bases: 20. This chain's CDR3 is CASTHRGVSRDRAYEQYF. The CDR3 nucleotides are TGTGCCAGCACCCACCGCGGCGTATCCCGGGACAGAGCCTACGAGCAGTACTTC.

In its sample, this clonotype is medium-sized. The chain employs TRBV20-1 and TRBJ1-1, with 7 bases lining up with TRBD1. This CDR3 region has 14 residues. Trimming at V came to 0 bases and at J to 2 bases, leaving 3 bases not matched to a gene. Germline V lookup: CDR1 DFQATT, CDR2 SNEGSKA (reference sequence). In nucleotides, the CDR3 is TGCAGTGCTAGAGATCGGGACAGCAACACTGAAGCTTTCTTT. This sequence encodes CSARDRDSNTEAFF.

J is TRBJ2-2 and V is TRBV20-1; 9 bases agree with TRBD2. V lost 0 bases and J lost 5; bases outside the gene matches: 7. This CDR3 spans 16 amino acids. Germline V CDR1 and CDR2: DFQATT, SNEGSKA (reference sequence). The CDR3 is CSARDFRLAETGELFF. The CDR3 nucleotides read TGCAGTGCTAGAGATTTTAGACTAGCGGAAACCGGGGAGCTGTTTTTT.

This sequence joins TRBV2 and TRBJ1-2; 8 nucleotides line up with TRBD1. The CDR3 is 15 amino acids. Per the germline V gene, CDR1 is SNHLY and CDR2 is FYNNEI. Losses at the gene ends were 5 bases for V and 4 bases for J; bases not matched to a gene: 9. The CDR3 DNA reads as TGTGCCAGCAGTCCTTTCGGACAGGGTGGCTATGGCTACACCTTC. Translation gives CASSPFGQGGYGYTF. The complete variable domain, with remaining parts taken from reference TRBV2 and TRBJ1-2, reads EPEVTQTPSHQVTQMGQEVILRCVPISNHLYFYWYRQILGQKVEFLVSFYNNEISEKSEIFDDQFSVERPDGSNFTLKIRSTKLEDSAMYFCASSPFGQGGYGYTFGSGTRLTVV.